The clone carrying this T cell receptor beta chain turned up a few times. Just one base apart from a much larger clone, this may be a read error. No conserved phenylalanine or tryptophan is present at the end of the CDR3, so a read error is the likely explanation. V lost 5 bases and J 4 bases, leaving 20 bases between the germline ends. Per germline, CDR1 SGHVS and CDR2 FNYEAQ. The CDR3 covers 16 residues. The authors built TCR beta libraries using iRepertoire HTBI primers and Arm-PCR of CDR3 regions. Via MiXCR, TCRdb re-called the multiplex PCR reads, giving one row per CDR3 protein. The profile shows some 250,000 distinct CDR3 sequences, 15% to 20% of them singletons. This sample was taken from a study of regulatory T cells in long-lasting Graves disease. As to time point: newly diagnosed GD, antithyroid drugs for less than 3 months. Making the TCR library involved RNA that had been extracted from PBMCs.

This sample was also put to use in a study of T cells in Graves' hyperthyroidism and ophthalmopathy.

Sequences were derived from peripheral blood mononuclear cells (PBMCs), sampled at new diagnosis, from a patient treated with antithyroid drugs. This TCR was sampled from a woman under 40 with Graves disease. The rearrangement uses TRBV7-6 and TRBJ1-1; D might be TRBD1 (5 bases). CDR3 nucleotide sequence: TGTGCCAGCAGCCCCCGGGGGAGGGGTAGTGGCACTGAAGCTTTCCTT. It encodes CASSPRGRGSGTEAFL.